One sample yielded the 23 T cell receptor beta chains listed below, sequenced in a study of blood T cells in healthy people across ages. Primers used in a second PCR of roughly 6 to 12 cycles were a sample-barcoded 5' primer and a J-beta primer mix. From the 5' RACE reads, TCRdb called clonotypes with MiXCR, one entry per CDR3 protein. Of 850,000 or so distinct CDR3 sequences in the sample, 25% to 35% are singletons; the top ten hold around 15%. The specimen sequenced was blood. All receptors derive from a woman at least 80 years old in good health.

Concerning this clonotype itself: A much larger clone differs by one base, so this may be a read error. This chain links TRBV20-1 with TRBJ2-3; D is uncertain. Germline CDR1 and CDR2: DFQATT and SNEGSKA (reference sequence). The CDR3 sequence is 16 residues long. The CDR3 bases are TGCAGTGATAGAGATCCGCCACCCTCTCGGGCAGATACGCAGTATTTT. Protein sequence: CSDRDPPPSRADTQYF.

The chain employs TRBV14 and TRBJ1-3; tentatively, D is TRBD1 (6 bases). Germline lookup yields CDR1 SGHDN and CDR2 FVKESK. CDR3 length: 14 amino acids. V was clipped by 6 bases and J by 1 base, with 10 bases between them. In DNA, the CDR3 is TGTGCCAGCAGGTCCACAGGGTCTGGAAACACCATATATTTT. It specifies CASRSTGSGNTIYF. Combining the CDR3 with reference TRBV14 and TRBJ1-3 gives the whole variable domain EAGVTQFPSHSVIEKGQTVTLRCDPISGHDNLYWYRRVMGKEIKFLLHFVKESKQDESGMPNNRFLAERTGGTYSTLKVQPAELEDSGVYFCASRSTGSGNTIYFGEGSWLTVV.

This clonotype was seen ten or more times. The genes are TRBV7-9 and TRBJ1-2; a weak D match, TRBD1 (5 bases). The CDR3 covers 13 residues. Germline lookup yields CDR1 SEHNR and CDR2 FQNEAQ (reference sequence). V was cut by 8 bases and J by 7 bases, with 17 bases left in between. CDR3 residues: CASRPEGDRGYTF. The CDR3 bases are TGTGCCAGCCGCCCTGAAGGGGATCGTGGCTACACCTTC. Full variable domain (remainder filled in from reference TRBV7-9 and TRBJ1-2): DTGVSQNPRHKITKRGQNVTFRCDPISEHNRLYWYRQTLGQGPEFLTYFQNEAQLEKSRLLSDRFSAERPKGSFSTLEIQRTEQGDSAMYLCASRPEGDRGYTFGSGTRLTVV.

This clonotype has a handful of counts. The junction differs from germline at one of its ends, possibly a read error. The V call is TRBV30, the J call TRBJ2-5; D remains ambiguous. Looked up from germline, CDR1 is GTSNPN and CDR2 is SVGIG (reference sequence). The CDR3 consists of 13 residues. CDR3 sequence reads: CARSVLAQETQYF. The CDR3 bases are TGTGCCCGGAGTGTACTCGCGCAAGAGACCCAGTACTTC. The full variable domain, with the rest looked up from reference TRBV30 and TRBJ2-5, is SQTIHQWPATLVQPVGSPLSLECTVEGTSNPNLYWYRQAAGRGLQLLFYSVGIGQISSEVPQNLSASRPQDRQFILSSKKLLLSDSGFYLCARSVLAQETQYFGPGTRLLVL.

The chain links TRBV12-3 or TRBV12-4 to TRBJ2-1, with D perhaps TRBD2 (6 bases). The CDR3 sequence is 16 residues long. Trimming cost V 6 bases and J 4 bases, with 19 bases left between them. This CDR3 reads CASRQLGASEYNEQFF. CDR3 nucleotides: TGTGCCAGCAGACAACTCGGGGCTAGCGAGTACAATGAGCAGTTCTTC.

Only one count was recorded for this clonotype. The CDR3 sequence: CASSWNSGSDGYTF. CDR3 DNA sequence: TGCGCCAGCAGCTGGAATTCGGGGTCTGATGGCTACACCTTC. This rearrangement joins TRBV5-1 to TRBJ1-2; D not certain. The CDR3 totals 14 residues. The V gene lost 3 bases and the J gene lost 6 bases, with 15 bases spanning the gap. The germline CDR1 and CDR2 sequences are SGHRS and YFSETQ.

As for this clonotype: A junction boundary mismatches the germline segment, possibly from a read error. V usage is TRBV12-3 or TRBV12-4 and J usage is TRBJ2-1; D is unresolved. The CDR3 loop spans 14 amino acids. Written as DNA, the CDR3 is TGTGGCAGCAGTGACGCCATAGGGATCGTTGAGCAGTTCTTC. The encoded protein is CGSSDAIGIVEQFF.

In its sample, this clonotype was seen many times. The V call is TRBV5-1, the J call TRBJ2-3; the D is unclear. CDR3 length: 16 residues. Trimming cost V 0 bases and J 0 bases, with 11 bases left between them. The germline V gene has CDR1 SGHRS and CDR2 YFSETQ. Written as DNA, the CDR3 is TGCGCCAGCAGCTTGGATCGGTCTTCTAGCACAGATACGCAGTATTTT. Its translation is CASSLDRSSSTDTQYF. The complete variable domain, with remaining parts taken from reference TRBV5-1 and TRBJ2-3, reads KAGVTQTPRYLIKTRGQQVTLSCSPISGHRSVSWYQQTPGQGLQFLFEYFSETQRNKGNFPGRFSGRQFSNSRSEMNVSTLELGDSALYLCASSLDRSSSTDTQYFGPGTRLTVL.

This clonotype was detected many times. V is TRBV11-2 and J is TRBJ2-5; D is uncertain. Looked up from germline, CDR1 is SGHAT and CDR2 is FQNNGV. The CDR3 has 13 residues. V was shortened by 1 base and J by 7 bases, with 10 bases between the two germline ends. The CDR3 sequence: CASSLGSAGTQYF. The CDR3 DNA reads as TGTGCCAGCAGCTTAGGGTCTGCAGGGACCCAGTACTTC.

This clonotype occurred many times. The genes are TRBV11-2 and TRBJ2-4; 8 nucleotides agree with TRBD1. V gave up 3 bases and J gave up 1 base; unmatched junction bases: 26. The CDR3 has 23 residues. Per germline, CDR1 SGHAT and CDR2 FQNNGV. The CDR3 loop reads CASSFSPAFETNNRDRAKNIQYF. The CDR3 nucleotides are TGTGCCAGCAGCTTCTCCCCCGCTTTCGAAACGAATAACCGGGACAGGGCCAAAAACATTCAGTACTTC.

Ten or more counts support this clonotype. This sequence joins TRBV29-1 and TRBJ2-7, with a tentative D call TRBD1 (6 bases). This CDR3 is 12 amino acids long. Germline V gene data show CDR1 as SQVTM and CDR2 as ANQGSEA. The ends were cut back, 6 bases at V and 3 bases at J, with 12 bases in the middle. The CDR3 DNA reads TGCAGCGTCGGACAGTTAGACTACGAGCAGTACTTC. This codes for CSVGQLDYEQYF.

This clonotype was seen a few times. The genes are TRBV4-2 and TRBJ2-2, with D unclear. From germline, CDR1 is LGHNA and CDR2 YNFKEQ. CDR3 length: 14 amino acids. The ends were cut back, 3 bases at V and 0 bases at J, with 5 bases in the middle. CDR3 nucleotide sequence: TGTGCCAGCAGCCATGTCGCGAACACCGGGGAGCTGTTTTTT. Amino acids: CASSHVANTGELFF.

J is TRBJ1-1 and V is TRBV12-5, with D unclear. CDR1 and CDR2 (germline): LGHNT, FRNRAP. Deletions cut 6 bases from V and 1 base from J, with 9 bases between. The CDR3 sequence is 13 residues long. The CDR3 sequence is CASGGRENTEAFF. The CDR3 DNA reads TGTGCTAGTGGAGGTCGGGAGAACACTGAAGCTTTCTTT.

In its sample, this clonotype was seen many times. The chain combines TRBV20-1 with TRBJ1-5, with 8 bases lining up with TRBD1. Germline lookup yields CDR1 DFQATT and CDR2 SNEGSKA (reference sequence). CDR3 size: 15 residues. CDR3 amino acids: CSTKQGAGTGDPQHF. The CDR3 nucleotides are TGCAGCACAAAGCAGGGGGCTGGGACGGGGGATCCCCAGCATTTT.

The genes are TRBV7-2 and TRBJ2-2; 10 bases map to TRBD2. With 2 bases clipped from V and 6 bases from J, the junction kept 9 bases outside the gene matches. The CDR3 extends over 17 amino acids. Per the germline V gene, CDR1 is SGHTA and CDR2 is FQGNSA. CDR3 loop: CASSLFLAGVVAGELFF. Here the CDR3 DNA reads TGTGCCAGCAGCTTATTCCTAGCGGGGGTCGTCGCCGGGGAGCTGTTTTTT.

The chain joins TRBV5-1 to TRBJ2-2; maybe TRBD2 (5 bases). Trimming removed 3 bases at V and 0 bases at J, with 15 bases between. CDR3 length: 17 amino acids. Germline CDR1 and CDR2: SGHRS and YFSETQ. Here the CDR3 DNA reads TGCGCCAGCAGCTCCGATCCGGGGAACACGAACACCGGGGAGCTGTTTTTT. This gives the protein CASSSDPGNTNTGELFF.

This clonotype was counted many times. The chain carries TRBV11-2 and TRBJ2-1, with TRBD2 matching 15 bases. Germline V gives CDR1 SGHAT, CDR2 FQNNGV. Trimming at V came to 8 bases and at J to 10 bases, leaving 9 bases not matched to a gene. The CDR3 loop spans 15 amino acids. The CDR3 nucleotides are TGTGCCAGCTGGGGACTAGCGGGGGGCCAGGGGGAGCAGTTCTTC. Its protein is CASWGLAGGQGEQFF.

This clonotype was observed a few times. This may be a read error, as it is one base from a much larger clone. The chain is built from TRBV5-1 and TRBJ2-1; TRBD2 matches 10 bases. In germline, CDR1 is SGHRS, CDR2 YFSETQ. The trim removed 0 bases at V and 9 bases at J, leaving 9 bases unmatched. CDR3 length: 16 residues. The CDR3 DNA sequence: TGCGCCAGCAGCTTGGCCCCAGCGGGGGGGCGCGGTGAGCAGTTCTTC. This codes for CASSLAPAGGRGEQFF.

This clonotype has a handful of counts. A read error may explain this, as a much larger clone is one base away. V is TRBV30 and J is TRBJ2-5; possible D gene TRBD2, 5 bases. Germline lookup yields CDR1 GTSNPN and CDR2 SVGIG (reference sequence). The CDR3 is 13 residues long. Between the trimmed V and J ends, which lost 0 bases and 11 bases, there was a span of 16 bases. The CDR3 protein is CAWSVNAGREQYF. CDR3 nucleotides: TGTGCCTGGAGTGTAAACGCGGGTAGGGAGCAGTACTTC.

This clonotype was detected ten times or more. The chain joins TRBV12-3 or TRBV12-4 to TRBJ2-1, with a weak D call TRBD1 (5 bases). The CDR3 has 12 amino acids. The V and J ends lost 7 bases and 6 bases respectively, with 10 bases between them. CDR3 amino acids: CASTLDSNEQFF. In DNA, the CDR3 is TGTGCCAGCACCCTAGACAGCAATGAGCAGTTCTTC.

Many counts were recorded for this clonotype. The chain combines TRBV6-5 with TRBJ1-2; maybe TRBD1 (5 bases). Trimming left V 5 bases short and J 5 bases short, with 18 bases between. The CDR3 has 15 amino acids. Looked up from germline, CDR1 is MNHEY and CDR2 is SVGAGI. Here the CDR3 reads CASSPTRTHPYGYTF. The CDR3 nucleotides are TGTGCCAGCAGTCCCACCAGGACACATCCTTATGGCTACACCTTC.

As concerns this clonotype: A much larger clone differs from this one at a single base, so this may be a read error. V usage is TRBV5-6 and J usage is TRBJ2-7, with 7 bases that match TRBD1. CDR3 length equals 15 residues. The germline V gene encodes CDR1 SGHDT and CDR2 YYEEEE. The CDR3 spells CASSTGAVSSYGQYF. The CDR3 region has the DNA TGTGCCAGCAGCACAGGGGCCGTGAGCTCCTACGGGCAGTACTTC.

V usage is TRBV2 and J usage is TRBJ1-1, with D unclear. Between the trimmed V and J ends, which lost 9 bases and 5 bases, there was a span of 16 bases. Germline lookup yields CDR1 SNHLY and CDR2 FYNNEI. This CDR3 spans 13 amino acids. CDR3 bases: TGTGCCAGGAGTCGGGATTCCAATACTGAAGCTTTCTTT. Translating it yields CARSRDSNTEAFF. Combining the CDR3 with reference TRBV2 and TRBJ1-1 gives the whole variable domain EPEVTQTPSHQVTQMGQEVILRCVPISNHLYFYWYRQILGQKVEFLVSFYNNEISEKSEIFDDQFSVERPDGSNFTLKIRSTKLEDSAMYFCARSRDSNTEAFFGQGTRLTVV.